The 3 T cell receptor beta chains below were found in one sample sequenced in a study of blood T cells in healthy people across ages (dated by TCRdb to between 2015 and 2016). Receptor amplification or capture employed 5' RACE. Sequenced using an Illumina HiSeq 2500. A second roughly 6 to 12 cycle PCR used a sample-barcoded 5' primer and a J-beta primer mix. TCRdb reprocessing: public reads trimmed at Q25 with fastp, clones called with MiXCR, in-frame beta chains kept. One record per CDR3 amino acid sequence lists the most common genes and DNA. The table for this sample lists some 860,000 distinct CDR3 sequences; approximately 53% of them were counted only once. The ten largest clonotypes hold around 25% of the sample. Specimen: blood. All receptors derive from a man in his forties in good health.

This clonotype came up once. V is TRBV20-1 and J is TRBJ1-2; tentative D call: TRBD1 (6 bases). The CDR3 consists of 14 residues. In germline, CDR1 is DFQATT, CDR2 SNEGSKA (reference sequence). Trimming pared 1 base from V and 4 bases from J, leaving 13 bases between. CDR3 DNA: TGCAGTGCTAGAGGGACAGACTCTGTCTATGGCTACACCTTC. Residues: CSARGTDSVYGYTF.

The table lists this clonotype with a few counts. The V call is TRBV6-1, the J call TRBJ2-5; tentative D call: TRBD1 (5 bases). Trimming cost V 2 bases and J 4 bases, with 11 bases left between them. Germline V CDR1 and CDR2: MNHNS, SASEGT. This CDR3 region has 14 residues. The CDR3 protein is CASSERATAETQYF. CDR3 nucleotides: TGTGCCAGCAGTGAAAGGGCGACAGCAGAGACCCAGTACTTC.

This clonotype was detected only once. The chain is built from TRBV20-1 and TRBJ2-1; no clear D gene. The germline V gene encodes CDR1 DFQATT and CDR2 SNEGSKA (reference sequence). CDR3 length: 10 amino acids. V was clipped by 6 bases and J by 8 bases, with 8 bases between them. The CDR3: CSARDHEQFF. The CDR3 DNA reads TGCAGTGCCCGTGACCATGAGCAGTTCTTC.